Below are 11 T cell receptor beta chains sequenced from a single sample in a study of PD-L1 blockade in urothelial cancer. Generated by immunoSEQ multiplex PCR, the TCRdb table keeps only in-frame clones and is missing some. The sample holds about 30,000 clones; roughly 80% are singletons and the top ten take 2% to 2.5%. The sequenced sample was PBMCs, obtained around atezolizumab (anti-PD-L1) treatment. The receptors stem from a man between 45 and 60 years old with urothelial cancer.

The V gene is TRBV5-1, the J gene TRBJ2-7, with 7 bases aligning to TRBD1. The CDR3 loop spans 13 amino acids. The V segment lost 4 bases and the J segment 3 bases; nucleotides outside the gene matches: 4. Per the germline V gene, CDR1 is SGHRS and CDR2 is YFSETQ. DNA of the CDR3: TGCGCCAGCAGCGTCGGGACAGACTACGAGCAGTACGTC. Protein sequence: CASSVGTDYEQYV.

The CDR3 DNA is TGTGCCAGCAGCTCATCCCAGGGGATCTATGGCTACACCTTC. This gives the protein CASSSSQGIYGYTF. This rearrangement joins TRBV28 to TRBJ1-2; the D gene is possibly TRBD1 (6 bases). The CDR3 sequence is 14 residues long. Trimming cost V 6 bases and J 4 bases, with 15 bases left between them. In germline, CDR1 is MDHEN, CDR2 SYDVKM.

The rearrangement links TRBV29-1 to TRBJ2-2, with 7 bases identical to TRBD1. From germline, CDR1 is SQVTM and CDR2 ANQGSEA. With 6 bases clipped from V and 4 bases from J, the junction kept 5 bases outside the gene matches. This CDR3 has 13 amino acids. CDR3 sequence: CSVGDRATGELFF. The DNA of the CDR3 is TGCAGCGTGGGTGACAGGGCCACCGGGGAGCTGTTTTTT.

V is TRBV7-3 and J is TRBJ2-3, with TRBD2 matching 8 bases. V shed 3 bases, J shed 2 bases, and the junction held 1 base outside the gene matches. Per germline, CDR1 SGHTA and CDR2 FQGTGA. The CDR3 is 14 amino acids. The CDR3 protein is CASSFSGATDTQYF. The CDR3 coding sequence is TGTGCCAGCAGCTTTAGCGGGGCCACAGATACGCAGTATTTT.

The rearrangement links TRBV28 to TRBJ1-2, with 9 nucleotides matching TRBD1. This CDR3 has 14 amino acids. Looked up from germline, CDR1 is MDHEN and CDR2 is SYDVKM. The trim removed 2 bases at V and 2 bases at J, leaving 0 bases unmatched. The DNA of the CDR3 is TGTGCCAGCAGTTTAGGGACAGGGAACTATGGCTACACCTTC. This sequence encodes CASSLGTGNYGYTF.

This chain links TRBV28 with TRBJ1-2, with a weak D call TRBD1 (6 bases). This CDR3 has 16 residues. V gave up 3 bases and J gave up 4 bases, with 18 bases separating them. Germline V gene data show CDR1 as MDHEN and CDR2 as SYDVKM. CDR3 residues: CASSLSSTGLSYGYTF. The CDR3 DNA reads TGTGCCAGCAGTTTGTCTAGCACAGGGCTCTCCTATGGCTACACCTTC.

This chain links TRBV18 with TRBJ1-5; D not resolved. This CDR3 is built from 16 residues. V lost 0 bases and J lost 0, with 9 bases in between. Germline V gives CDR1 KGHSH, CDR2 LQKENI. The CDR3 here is CASSPPGMDSNQPQHF. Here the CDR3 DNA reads TGTGCCAGCTCACCACCGGGCATGGATAGCAATCAGCCCCAGCATTTT.

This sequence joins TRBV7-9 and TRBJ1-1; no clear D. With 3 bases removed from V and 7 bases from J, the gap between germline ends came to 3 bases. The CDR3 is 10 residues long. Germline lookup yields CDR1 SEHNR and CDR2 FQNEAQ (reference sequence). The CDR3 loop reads CASSFGEAFF. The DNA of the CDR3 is TGTGCCAGCAGCTTCGGTGAAGCTTTCTTT.

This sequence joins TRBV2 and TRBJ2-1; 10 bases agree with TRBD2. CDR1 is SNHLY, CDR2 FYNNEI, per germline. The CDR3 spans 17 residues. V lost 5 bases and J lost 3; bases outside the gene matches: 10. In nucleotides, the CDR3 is TGTGCCAGCAGTCACCTCGCCGGGACTAGCGTCTACAATGAGCAGTTCTTC. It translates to CASSHLAGTSVYNEQFF.

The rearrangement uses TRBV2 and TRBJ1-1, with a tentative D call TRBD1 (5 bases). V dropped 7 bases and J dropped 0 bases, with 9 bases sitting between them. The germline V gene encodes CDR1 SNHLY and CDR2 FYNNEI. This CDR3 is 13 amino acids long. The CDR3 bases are TGTGCCAGCAAGGGGCAGATGAACACTGAAGCTTTCTTT. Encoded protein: CASKGQMNTEAFF.

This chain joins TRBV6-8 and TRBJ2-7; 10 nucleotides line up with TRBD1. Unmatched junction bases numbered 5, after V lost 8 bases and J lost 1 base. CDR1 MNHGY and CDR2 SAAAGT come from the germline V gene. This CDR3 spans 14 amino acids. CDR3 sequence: CASDRQGASYEQYF. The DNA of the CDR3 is TGTGCCAGCGACAGACAGGGGGCGTCCTACGAGCAGTACTTC.